A single TCR beta chain is shown here with its context. The data derive from a study of blood T cell repertoires in COVID-19. The CDR3 has 16 amino acids. Germline-derived CDR1 and CDR2 are SGHVS and FNYEAQ. Trimming took 0 bases from V and 2 from J, leaving 14 bases between them. Sequencing was performed with immunoSEQ multiplex PCR; in TCRdb, only in-frame clones are kept and a portion is missing. The sample lists around 100,000 clones; about 85% were seen once. Sequenced: peripheral blood. The chain carries TRBV7-6 and TRBJ2-7, with D possibly matching TRBD1 (6 bases). This TCR was recovered from a man aged 40-50 years with acute or convalescent COVID-19. The chain's CDR3 is CASSLARGTRTYEQYF. CDR3 nucleotide sequence: TGTGCCAGCAGCTTAGCGCGTGGGACACGGACCTACGAGCAGTACTTC.